Reported below is one TCR beta chain. This sample was included in a study of T cell responses to AZD1222 COVID-19 vaccine. Sequencing was performed with immunoSEQ multiplex PCR; in TCRdb, only in-frame clones are kept and a portion is missing. There are about 84,000 clones in the sample; around 85% occur only once, and 12% lies in the top ten. Germline values: CDR1 KGHDR, CDR2 SFDVKD. The CDR3 sequence is 17 residues long. V was clipped by 3 bases and J by 3 bases, with 18 bases between them. The clonotype was recovered from an adult who received the AZD1222 COVID-19 vaccine. The chain has TRBV24-1 and TRBJ2-3; TRBD1 is a possible D gene (7 bases). Sequencing used peripheral blood, obtained 28 days after the second AZD1222 dose. The CDR3 loop is CATSDPRETGRTDTQYF. DNA for the CDR3: TGTGCCACCAGTGATCCAAGAGAGACAGGGAGGACAGATACGCAGTATTTT.